This T cell receptor (beta chain) was observed in a study of cytomegalovirus exposure and HLA in healthy donors. Whole-study context: Caucasian-associated ancestry cluster membership applied to approximately 80% of around 400 genotyped donors.

Study-wide results and limits: TCR beta chain V- and J-gene trimming was linked, in a later analysis, to a missense variant in DCLRE1C. The study reported that TCR beta sequences accurately predicted HLA-A and HLA-B alleles in most subjects. According to the study, roughly 180 TCR beta chains were cytomegalovirus-associated.

The PCR contained 60 Vbeta and 13 Jbeta primers. Clones were read by immunoSEQ multiplex PCR, and TCRdb kept only the in-frame ones, dropping some. The sample gives 170,000 or so clones, over 70% of which show up once; under 7.5% is in the top ten. With respect to this clone: The antigen is undetermined.

Trimming took 5 bases from V and 1 from J, leaving 11 bases between them. CDR1 is MGHRA and CDR2 is YSYEKL in the germline V gene. The CDR3 is 14 amino acids. The sequenced sample was PBMCs. This TCR derives from a middle-aged man in good health and CMV-seronegative. This chain uses TRBV4-1 with TRBJ1-2, with a weak D call TRBD1 (5 bases). The CDR3: CASSSQQVNYGYTF. DNA for the CDR3: TGCGCCAGCAGCTCACAACAGGTTAACTATGGCTACACCTTC.